This T cell receptor (beta chain) is drawn from a study of PD-1 blockade in classical Hodgkin lymphoma. Study-level findings and limits: As was reported, newly diagnosed patients showed lower baseline TCR diversity than healthy donors did. Factors driving the repertoire differences, possibly disease activity or prior therapy, remain undefined. A significant rise in TCR diversity was seen by C4D1 for CD4+ cells but not for CD8+ cells. Newly diagnosed patients had diversity similar to the baseline diversity of complete responders.

Relapse was seen in all patients after autologous stem cell transplantation, and brentuximab vedotin exposure was variable. Generated by immunoSEQ multiplex PCR, the TCRdb table keeps only in-frame clones and is missing some. Among approximately 89,000 clones listed, 65% to 85% were seen once. This clone was recorded only once. The antigen remains undetermined. After removal of 6 bases from V and 2 bases from J, the junction contained 10 bases not matched to a gene. CDR1 and CDR2 (germline): MDHEN, SYDVKM. The CDR3 covers 19 residues. This sequence was found in a human donor with classical Hodgkin lymphoma. Source: peripheral blood mononuclear cells (PBMCs), taken at baseline. The chain is built from TRBV28 and TRBJ2-2; 15 bases fit TRBD2. Here the CDR3 reads CASSPSGLAGGTNTGELFF. The DNA of the CDR3 is TGTGCCAGCAGCCCTTCTGGACTAGCGGGGGGGACTAACACCGGGGAGCTGTTTTTT.